This T cell receptor beta chain was documented in a study of blood T cell repertoires in COVID-19. Across the whole study: Sources were T cells, B-cell-depleted T cells, or PBMCs; the material itself was cDNA or gDNA.

The V segment lost 2 bases and the J segment 16 bases; nucleotides outside the gene matches: 5. Germline V gene sequence: CDR1 SEHNR, CDR2 FQNEAQ (reference sequence). The CDR3 sequence is 11 residues long. Only in-frame clones appear in the TCRdb table, and some are missing; sequencing was by immunoSEQ multiplex PCR. The table has about 76,000 clones, roughly 81% seen once. The genes are TRBV7-9 and TRBJ2-1; 7 nucleotides line up with TRBD1. This clonotype was sampled from a man in his sixties with COVID-19, enrolled during active disease. Sequencing was carried out using peripheral blood. CDR3 nucleotide sequence: TGTGCCAGCAGCTTAAGGGACAGTTCTTTCTTC. Translating gives CASSLRDSSFF.